This TCR beta chain stems from a study of OX40 agonist ivuxolimab in advanced cancers. Points from the study as a whole: Low clonal expansion, among the lowest seen, marked partial responders at 0.1-3.0 mg/kg. The study did not work out the antigen specificity of the expanded peripheral T cells.

The method was immunoSEQ multiplex PCR; TCRdb's version includes in-frame clones alone and lacks a portion of them. The sample yields roughly 53,000 clones, around four fifths seen once. CDR3 size: 14 residues. Germline values: CDR1 SGHRS, CDR2 YFSETQ. V lost 0 bases to trimming and J lost 4 bases, with 9 bases between them. Details on this clone: Antigen specificity is unknown.

The source material was CD4+ or CD8+ T cells sorted from blood, sampled in a trial of the OX40 agonist ivuxolimab. The gene calls are TRBV5-1 and TRBJ2-3, with TRBD1 as a possible D gene (5 bases). The receptor was derived from an adult with an advanced solid tumor such as melanoma, head and neck, liver or kidney cancer. CDR3 coding DNA: TGCGCCAGCAGCTTGGGGGGCCCCCCAGATACGCAGTATTTT. It specifies CASSLGGPPDTQYF. Full variable domain (remainder filled in from reference TRBV5-1 and TRBJ2-3): KAGVTQTPRYLIKTRGQQVTLSCSPISGHRSVSWYQQTPGQGLQFLFEYFSETQRNKGNFPGRFSGRQFSNSRSEMNVSTLELGDSALYLCASSLGGPPDTQYFGPGTRLTVL.